The sequence of this TCR beta chain was determined in a study of radiation and T cells in renal cell carcinoma. Time point specified: baseline pretreatment blood. Treatment indicated: 15 Gy SBRT to primary tumor, nephrectomy 4 weeks later. There are 15 residues in the CDR3. The V and J ends lost 7 bases and 6 bases, in that order; junction bases with no gene match: 8. CDR1 is LGHNT, CDR2 FRNRAP, per germline. TCRdb's copy holds only in-frame clones and misses some; the assay was immunoSEQ multiplex PCR. The profile shows 100,000 or so clones, around 88% of them singletons. The sequence came from a man aged 45-60 years with renal cell carcinoma. Sequenced material: blood, taken from a patient whose treatment included radiotherapy and nephrectomy. The J gene is TRBJ2-1, the V gene TRBV12-5; 11 bases line up with TRBD2. CDR3 in amino acids: CASDRTSGGVNEQFF. The CDR3 region has the DNA TGTGCTAGTGACCGCACTAGCGGGGGAGTCAATGAGCAGTTCTTC.